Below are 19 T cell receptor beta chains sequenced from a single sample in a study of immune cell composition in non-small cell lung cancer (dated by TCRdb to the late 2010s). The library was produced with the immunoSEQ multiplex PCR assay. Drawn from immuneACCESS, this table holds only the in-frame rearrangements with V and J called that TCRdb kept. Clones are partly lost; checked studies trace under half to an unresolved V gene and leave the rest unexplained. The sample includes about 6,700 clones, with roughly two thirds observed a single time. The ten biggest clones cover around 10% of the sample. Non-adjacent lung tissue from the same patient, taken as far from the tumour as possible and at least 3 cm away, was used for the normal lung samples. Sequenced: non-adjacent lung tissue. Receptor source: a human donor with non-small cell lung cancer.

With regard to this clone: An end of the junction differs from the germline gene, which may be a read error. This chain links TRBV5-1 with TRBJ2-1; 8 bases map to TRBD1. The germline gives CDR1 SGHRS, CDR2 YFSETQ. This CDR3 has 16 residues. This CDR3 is CASSLVPGGLYNDHLF. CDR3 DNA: TGCGCCAGCAGCTTGGTTCCAGGGGGCTTGTACAATGACCACCTCTTC.

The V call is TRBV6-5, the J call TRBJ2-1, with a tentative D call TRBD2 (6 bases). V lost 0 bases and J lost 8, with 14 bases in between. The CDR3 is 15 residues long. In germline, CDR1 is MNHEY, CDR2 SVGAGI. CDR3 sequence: CASSYSGGLGDEQFF. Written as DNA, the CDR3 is TGTGCCAGCAGTTACTCGGGGGGATTGGGCGATGAGCAGTTCTTC.

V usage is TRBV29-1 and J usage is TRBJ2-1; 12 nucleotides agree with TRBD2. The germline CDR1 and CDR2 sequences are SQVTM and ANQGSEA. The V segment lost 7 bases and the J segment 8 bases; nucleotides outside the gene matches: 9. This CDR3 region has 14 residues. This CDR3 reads CSGQTSGSGDEQFF. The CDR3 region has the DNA TGCAGCGGCCAGACTAGCGGGAGTGGAGATGAGCAGTTCTTC.

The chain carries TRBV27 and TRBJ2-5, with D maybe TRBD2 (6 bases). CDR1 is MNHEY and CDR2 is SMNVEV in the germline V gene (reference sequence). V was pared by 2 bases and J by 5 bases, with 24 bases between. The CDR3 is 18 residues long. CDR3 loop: CASSLEGGSGSRRETQYF. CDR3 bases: TGTGCCAGCAGTTTAGAAGGAGGGTCCGGGAGTCGGAGGGAGACCCAGTACTTC.

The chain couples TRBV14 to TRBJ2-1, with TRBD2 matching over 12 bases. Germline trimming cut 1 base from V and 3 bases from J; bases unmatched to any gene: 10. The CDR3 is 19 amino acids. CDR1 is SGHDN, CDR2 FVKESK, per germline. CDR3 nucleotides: TGTGCCAGCAGCCAAGGCCCAAGCACTAGCGGGAGGATCTACAATGAGCAGTTCTTC. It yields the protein CASSQGPSTSGRIYNEQFF.

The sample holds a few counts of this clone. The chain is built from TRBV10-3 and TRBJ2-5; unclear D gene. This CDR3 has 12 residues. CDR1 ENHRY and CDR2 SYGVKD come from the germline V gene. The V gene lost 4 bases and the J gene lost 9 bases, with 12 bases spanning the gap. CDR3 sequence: CAISADTSAQYF. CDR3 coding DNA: TGTGCCATCAGTGCTGACACCTCGGCCCAGTACTTC.

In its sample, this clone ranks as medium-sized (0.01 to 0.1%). The chain's CDR3 is CASSQGTEAFF. In nucleotides, the CDR3 is TGTGCCAGCAGCCAGGGTACTGAAGCTTTCTTT. The rearrangement joins TRBV7-9 to TRBJ1-1, with a tentative D call TRBD1 (5 bases). Trimming shortened V by 5 bases and J by 5 bases, and 6 bases separated the two germline ends. Germline CDR1 is SEHNR and CDR2 is FQNEAQ (reference sequence). CDR3 size: 11 residues.

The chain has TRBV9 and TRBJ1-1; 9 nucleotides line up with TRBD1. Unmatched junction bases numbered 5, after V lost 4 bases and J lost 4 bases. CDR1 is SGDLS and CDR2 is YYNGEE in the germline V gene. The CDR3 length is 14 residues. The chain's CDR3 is CASSLQGAGTEAFF. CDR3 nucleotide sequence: TGTGCCAGCAGCTTACAGGGGGCCGGCACTGAAGCTTTCTTT. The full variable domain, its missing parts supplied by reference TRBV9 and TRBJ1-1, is DSGVTQTPKHLITATGQRVTLRCSPRSGDLSVYWYQQSLDQGLQFLIQYYNGEERAKGNILERFSAQQFPDLHSELNLSSLELGDSALYFCASSLQGAGTEAFFGQGTRLTVV.

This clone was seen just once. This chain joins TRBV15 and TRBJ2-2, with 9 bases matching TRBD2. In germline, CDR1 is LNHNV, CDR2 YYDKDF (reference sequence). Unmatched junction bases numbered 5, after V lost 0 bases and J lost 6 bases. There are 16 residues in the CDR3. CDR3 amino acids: CATSRDRAGGPGELFF. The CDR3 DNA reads TGTGCCACCAGCAGAGATAGGGCGGGAGGGCCCGGGGAGCTGTTTTTT.

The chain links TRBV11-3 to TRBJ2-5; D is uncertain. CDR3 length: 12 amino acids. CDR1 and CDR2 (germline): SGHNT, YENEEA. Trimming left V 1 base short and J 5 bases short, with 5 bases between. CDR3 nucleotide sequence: TGTGCCAGCAGCTTAGGGCGGGAGACCCAGTACTTC. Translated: CASSLGRETQYF.

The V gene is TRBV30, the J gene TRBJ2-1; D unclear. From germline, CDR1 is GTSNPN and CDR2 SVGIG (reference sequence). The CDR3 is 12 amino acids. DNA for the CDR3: TGTGTCGCGGCCCAATCCTACAATGAGCAGTTCTTC. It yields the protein CVAAQSYNEQFF.

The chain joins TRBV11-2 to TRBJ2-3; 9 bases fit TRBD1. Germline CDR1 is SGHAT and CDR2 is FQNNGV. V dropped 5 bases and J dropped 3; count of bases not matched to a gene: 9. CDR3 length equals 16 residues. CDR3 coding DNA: TGTGCCAGCAGCCAGACAGGGGGTAAAAGGACAGATACGCAGTATTTT. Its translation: CASSQTGGKRTDTQYF.

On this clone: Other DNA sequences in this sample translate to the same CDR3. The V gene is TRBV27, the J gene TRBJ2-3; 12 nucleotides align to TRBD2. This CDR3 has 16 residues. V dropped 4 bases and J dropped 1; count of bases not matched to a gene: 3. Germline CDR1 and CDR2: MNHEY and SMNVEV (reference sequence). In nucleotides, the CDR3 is TGTGCCAGCAGTTCCAGACTAGCGGGGGGCACAGATACGCAGTATTTT. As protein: CASSSRLAGGTDTQYF.

The DNA for the CDR3 is TGTGCCAGCAGTATAGGACAGGGCCTAACATACAATGAGCAGTTCTTC. Its protein product is CASSIGQGLTYNEQFF. The chain is built from TRBV28 and TRBJ2-1; 8 bases are shared with TRBD1. The CDR3 is made up of 16 amino acids. Germline CDR1 and CDR2: MDHEN and SYDVKM. The V segment lost 5 bases and the J segment 4 bases; nucleotides outside the gene matches: 10.

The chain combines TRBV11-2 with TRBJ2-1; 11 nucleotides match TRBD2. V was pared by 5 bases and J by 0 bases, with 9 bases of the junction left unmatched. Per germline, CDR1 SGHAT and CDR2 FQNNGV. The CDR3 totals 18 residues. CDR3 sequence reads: CASSLQALAGGSYNEQFF. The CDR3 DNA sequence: TGTGCCAGCAGCCTACAAGCGCTAGCGGGGGGCTCCTACAATGAGCAGTTCTTC. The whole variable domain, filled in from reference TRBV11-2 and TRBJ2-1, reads EAGVAQSPRYKIIEKRQSVAFWCNPISGHATLYWYQQILGQGPKLLIQFQNNGVVDDSQLPKDRFSAERLKGVDSTLKIQPAKLEDSAVYLCASSLQALAGGSYNEQFFGPGTRLTVL.

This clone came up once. Here the CDR3 DNA reads TGTGCCAGCAGTTTACTCTTCCCCGGGACTAGCGGGAGGCGTATCACCGGGGAGCTGTTTTTT. It is translated as CASSLLFPGTSGRRITGELFF. The rearrangement uses TRBV28 and TRBJ2-2; 15 bases align to TRBD2. Germline V gene lookup returns CDR1 MDHEN and CDR2 SYDVKM. The CDR3 runs 21 residues. V dropped 2 bases and J dropped 4; count of bases not matched to a gene: 14.

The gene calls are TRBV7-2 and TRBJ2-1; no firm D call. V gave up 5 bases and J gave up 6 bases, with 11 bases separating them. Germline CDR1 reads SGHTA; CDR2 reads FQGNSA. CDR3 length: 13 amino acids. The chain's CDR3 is CASSHTRPNEQFF. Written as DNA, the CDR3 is TGTGCCAGCAGCCACACCCGCCCCAATGAGCAGTTCTTC. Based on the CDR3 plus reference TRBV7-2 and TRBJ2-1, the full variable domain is GAGVSQSPSNKVTEKGKDVELRCDPISGHTALYWYRQSLGQGLEFLIYFQGNSAPDKSGLPSDRFSAERTGGSVSTLTIQRTQQEDSAVYLCASSHTRPNEQFFGPGTRLTVL.

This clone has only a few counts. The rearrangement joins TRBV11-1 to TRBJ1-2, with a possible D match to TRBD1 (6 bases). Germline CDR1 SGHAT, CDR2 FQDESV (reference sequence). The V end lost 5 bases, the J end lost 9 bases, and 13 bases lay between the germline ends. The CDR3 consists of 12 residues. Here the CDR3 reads CASSATGSSYTF. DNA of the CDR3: TGTGCCAGCAGCGCGACAGGATCGAGCTACACCTTC. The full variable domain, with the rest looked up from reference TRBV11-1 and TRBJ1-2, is EAEVAQSPRYKITEKSQAVAFWCDPISGHATLYWYRQILGQGPELLVQFQDESVVDDSQLPKDRFSAERLKGVDSTLKIQPAELGDSAMYLCASSATGSSYTFGSGTRLTVV.

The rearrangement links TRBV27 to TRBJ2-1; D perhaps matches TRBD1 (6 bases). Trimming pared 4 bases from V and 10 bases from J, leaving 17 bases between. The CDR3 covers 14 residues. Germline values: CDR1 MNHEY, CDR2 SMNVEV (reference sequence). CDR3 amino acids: CASSSSAQGSEQFF. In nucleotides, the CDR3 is TGTGCCAGCAGTTCAAGCGCACAGGGTAGCGAGCAGTTCTTC.